This TCR beta chain comes out of a study of blood T cell repertoires in COVID-19. Study in general: The samples span acute and convalescent COVID-19 from the United States, Italy and Spain. T cells, B-cell-depleted T cells, or PBMCs supplied cDNA or gDNA.

This CDR3 has 14 amino acids. Trimming removed 1 base at V and 2 bases at J, with 8 bases between. Germline V gene data show CDR1 as SGHTA and CDR2 as FQGNSA. Original methodology: Amplification of reference gene primers was used by the study to estimate nucleated cell counts. The protocol was immunoSEQ multiplex PCR, while the TCRdb copy is restricted to in-frame clones and leaves out a portion. V, J and clone size are taken as reported in that table, and D and trimming were inferred from the DNA itself. The table lists some 42,000 clones, over 60% of them singletons, with under 30% in the top ten. This clone was found many times. Other DNA sequences in the sample encode the same CDR3.

J is TRBJ1-1 and V is TRBV7-2; no clear D. This receptor was obtained from a woman aged 65 to 85 with acute or convalescent COVID-19. Sequencing was done on a sample of peripheral blood. For the CDR3, the DNA is TGTGCCAGCAGCTTAGTCGGGAGAAACACTGAAGCTTTCTTT. This translates into CASSLVGRNTEAFF.